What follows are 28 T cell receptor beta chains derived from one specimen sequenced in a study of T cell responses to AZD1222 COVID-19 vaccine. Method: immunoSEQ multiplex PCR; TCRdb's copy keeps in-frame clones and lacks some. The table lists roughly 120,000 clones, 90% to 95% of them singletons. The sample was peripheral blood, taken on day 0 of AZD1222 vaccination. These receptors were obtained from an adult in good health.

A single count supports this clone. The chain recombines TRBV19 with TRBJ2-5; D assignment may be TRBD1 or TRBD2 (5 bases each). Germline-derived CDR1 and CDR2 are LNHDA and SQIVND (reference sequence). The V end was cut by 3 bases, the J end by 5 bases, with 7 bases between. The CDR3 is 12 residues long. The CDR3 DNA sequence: TGTGCCAGTAGTATGTGGGGGGAGACCCAGTACTTC. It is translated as CASSMWGETQYF.

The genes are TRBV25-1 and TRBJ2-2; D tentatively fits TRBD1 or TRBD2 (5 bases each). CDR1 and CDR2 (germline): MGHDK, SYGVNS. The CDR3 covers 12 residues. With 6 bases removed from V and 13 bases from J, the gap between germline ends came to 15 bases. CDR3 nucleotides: TGTGCCAGCAGCCCGGGACCGCGGATGCTGTTTTTT. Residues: CASSPGPRMLFF.

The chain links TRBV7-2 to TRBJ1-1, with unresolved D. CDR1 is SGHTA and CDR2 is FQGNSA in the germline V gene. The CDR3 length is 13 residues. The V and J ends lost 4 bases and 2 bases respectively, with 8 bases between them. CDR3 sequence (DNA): TGTGCCAGCAGCTACACGCTTAACACTGAAGCTTTCTTT. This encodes CASSYTLNTEAFF.

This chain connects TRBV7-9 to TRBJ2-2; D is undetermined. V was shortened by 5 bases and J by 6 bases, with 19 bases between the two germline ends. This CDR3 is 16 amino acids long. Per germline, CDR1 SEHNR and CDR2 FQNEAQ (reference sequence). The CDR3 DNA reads TGTGCCAGCAGCCTAGGCCTCGAGCTGCTTCCCGGGGAGCTGTTTTTT. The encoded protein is CASSLGLELLPGELFF.

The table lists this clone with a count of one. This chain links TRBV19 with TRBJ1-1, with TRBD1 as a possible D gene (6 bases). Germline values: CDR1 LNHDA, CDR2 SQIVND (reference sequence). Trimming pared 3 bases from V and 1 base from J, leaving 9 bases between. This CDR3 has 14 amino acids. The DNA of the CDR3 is TGTGCCAGTAGTATTCGGGGGCAGAACACTGAAGCTTTCTTT. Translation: CASSIRGQNTEAFF.

The CDR3 loop reads CASSLDTGGETQYF. CDR3 coding DNA: TGTGCCAGCAGCTTGGATACAGGGGGCGAGACCCAGTACTTC. The J gene is TRBJ2-5, the V gene TRBV7-9; TRBD1 aligns across 9 bases. In germline, CDR1 is SEHNR, CDR2 FQNEAQ (reference sequence). V lost 3 bases and J lost 5; bases outside the gene matches: 4. The CDR3 extends over 14 amino acids.

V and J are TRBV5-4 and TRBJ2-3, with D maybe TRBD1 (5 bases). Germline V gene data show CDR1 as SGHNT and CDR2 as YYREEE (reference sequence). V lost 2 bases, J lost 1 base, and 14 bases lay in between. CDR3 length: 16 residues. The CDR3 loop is CASSFPQGVGTDTQYF. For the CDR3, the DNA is TGTGCCAGCAGCTTCCCGCAAGGGGTTGGCACAGATACGCAGTATTTT.

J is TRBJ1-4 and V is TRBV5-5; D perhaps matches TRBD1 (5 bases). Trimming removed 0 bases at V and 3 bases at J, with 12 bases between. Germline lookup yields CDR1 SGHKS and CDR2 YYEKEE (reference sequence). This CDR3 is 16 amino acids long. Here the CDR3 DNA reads TGTGCCAGCAGCTTGGGGCCCGAGACAGCTAATGAAAAACTGTTTTTT. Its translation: CASSLGPETANEKLFF.

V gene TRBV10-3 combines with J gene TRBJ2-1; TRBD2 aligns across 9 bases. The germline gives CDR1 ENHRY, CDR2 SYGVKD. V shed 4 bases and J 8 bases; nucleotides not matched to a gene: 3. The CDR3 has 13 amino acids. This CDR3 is CAISGGRVDEQFF. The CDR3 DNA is TGTGCCATCAGTGGCGGGAGGGTGGATGAGCAGTTCTTC.

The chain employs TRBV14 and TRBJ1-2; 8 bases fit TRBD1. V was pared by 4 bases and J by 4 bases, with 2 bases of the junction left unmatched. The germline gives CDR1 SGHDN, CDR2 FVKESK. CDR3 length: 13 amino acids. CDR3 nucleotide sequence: TGTGCCAGCAGCCCGACAGGGGCCTATGGCTACACCTTC. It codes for CASSPTGAYGYTF.

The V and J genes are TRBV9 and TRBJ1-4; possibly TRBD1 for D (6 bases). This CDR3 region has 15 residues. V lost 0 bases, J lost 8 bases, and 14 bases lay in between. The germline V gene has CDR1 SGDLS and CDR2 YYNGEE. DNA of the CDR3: TGTGCCAGCAGCGTAGGGGGGCAGGTCGGGGAAAAACTGTTTTTT. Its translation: CASSVGGQVGEKLFF.

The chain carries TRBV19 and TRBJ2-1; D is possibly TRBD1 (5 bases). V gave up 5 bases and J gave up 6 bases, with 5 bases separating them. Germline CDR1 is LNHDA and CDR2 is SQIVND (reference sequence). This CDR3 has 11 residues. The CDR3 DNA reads TGTGCCAGTAGTGACAGCAATGAGCAGTTCTTC. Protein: CASSDSNEQFF.

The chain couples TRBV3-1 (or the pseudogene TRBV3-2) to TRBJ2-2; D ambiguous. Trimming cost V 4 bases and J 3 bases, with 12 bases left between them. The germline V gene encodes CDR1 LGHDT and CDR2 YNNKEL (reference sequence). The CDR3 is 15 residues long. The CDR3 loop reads CASSLSQFYTGELFF. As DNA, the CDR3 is TGTGCCAGCAGCCTATCACAGTTTTACACCGGGGAGCTGTTTTTT.

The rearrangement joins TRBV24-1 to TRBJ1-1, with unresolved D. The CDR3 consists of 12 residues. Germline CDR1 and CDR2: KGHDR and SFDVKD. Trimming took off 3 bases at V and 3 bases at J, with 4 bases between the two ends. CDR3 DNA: TGTGCCACCAGTGATGGGGACACTGAAGCTTTCTTT. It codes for CATSDGDTEAFF.

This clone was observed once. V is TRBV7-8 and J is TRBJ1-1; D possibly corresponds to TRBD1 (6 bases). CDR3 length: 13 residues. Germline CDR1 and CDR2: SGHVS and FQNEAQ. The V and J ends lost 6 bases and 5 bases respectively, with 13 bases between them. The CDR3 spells CASRTRGGTEAFF. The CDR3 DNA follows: TGTGCCAGCAGGACCAGGGGAGGAACTGAAGCTTTCTTT.

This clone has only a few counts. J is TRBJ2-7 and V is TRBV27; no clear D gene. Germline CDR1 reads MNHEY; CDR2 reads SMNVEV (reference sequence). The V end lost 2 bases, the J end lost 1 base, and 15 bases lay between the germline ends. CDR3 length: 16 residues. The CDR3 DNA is TGTGCCAGCAGTTTAATTCCCGGGCTCGGGTCCTACGAGCAGTACTTC. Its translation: CASSLIPGLGSYEQYF.

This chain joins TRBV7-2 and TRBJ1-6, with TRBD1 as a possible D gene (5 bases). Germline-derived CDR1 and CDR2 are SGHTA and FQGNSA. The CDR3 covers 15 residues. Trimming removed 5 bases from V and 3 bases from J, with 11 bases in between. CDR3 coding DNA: TGTGCCAGCAGCCCGGGACGGAACTATAATTCACCCCTCCACTTT. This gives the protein CASSPGRNYNSPLHF.

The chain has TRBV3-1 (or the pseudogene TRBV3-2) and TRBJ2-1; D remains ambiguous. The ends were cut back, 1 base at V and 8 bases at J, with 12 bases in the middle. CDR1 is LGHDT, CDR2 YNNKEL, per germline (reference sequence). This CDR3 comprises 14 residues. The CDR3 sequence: CASSQGYRGHEQFF. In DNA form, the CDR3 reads TGTGCCAGCAGCCAAGGCTACCGAGGCCATGAGCAGTTCTTC.

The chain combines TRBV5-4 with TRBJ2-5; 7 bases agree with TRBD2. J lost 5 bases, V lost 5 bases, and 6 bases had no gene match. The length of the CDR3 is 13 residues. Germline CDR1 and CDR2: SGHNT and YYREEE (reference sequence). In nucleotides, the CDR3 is TGTGCCAGCAGTTTAAGCGGGATGGAGACCCAGTACTTC. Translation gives CASSLSGMETQYF.

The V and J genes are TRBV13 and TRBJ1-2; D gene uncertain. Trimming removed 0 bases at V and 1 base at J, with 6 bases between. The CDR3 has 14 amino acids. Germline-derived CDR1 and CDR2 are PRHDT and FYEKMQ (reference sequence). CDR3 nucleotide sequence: TGTGCCAGCAGCTTAGGGACTGATAACTATGGCTACACCTTC. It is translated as CASSLGTDNYGYTF.

The CDR3 DNA sequence: TGTGCCAGCAGTTACTCAAGCCTTAGCAATCAGCCCCAGCATTTT. Protein product: CASSYSSLSNQPQHF. The chain carries TRBV6-5 and TRBJ1-5, with no clear D. Germline assignment: CDR1 MNHEY and CDR2 SVGAGI. The CDR3 consists of 15 residues. Trimming shortened V by 0 bases and J by 0 bases, and 6 bases separated the two germline ends.

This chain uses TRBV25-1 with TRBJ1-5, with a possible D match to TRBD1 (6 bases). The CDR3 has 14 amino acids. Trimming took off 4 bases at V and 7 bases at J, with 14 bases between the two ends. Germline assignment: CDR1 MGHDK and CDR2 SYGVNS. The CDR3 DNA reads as TGTGCCAGCAGTGGGGGGCCGGGGGCGCAGCCCCAGCATTTT. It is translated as CASSGGPGAQPQHF.

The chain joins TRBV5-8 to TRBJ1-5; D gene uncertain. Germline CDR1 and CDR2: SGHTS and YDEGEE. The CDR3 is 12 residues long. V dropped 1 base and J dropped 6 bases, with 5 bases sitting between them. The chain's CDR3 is CASSLFGQPQHF. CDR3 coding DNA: TGTGCCAGCAGCTTGTTCGGTCAGCCCCAGCATTTT.

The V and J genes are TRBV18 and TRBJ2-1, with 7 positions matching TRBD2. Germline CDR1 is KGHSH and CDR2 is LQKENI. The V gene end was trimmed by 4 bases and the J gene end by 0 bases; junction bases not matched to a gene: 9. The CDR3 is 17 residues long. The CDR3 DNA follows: TGTGCCAGCTCACAGAGTTGGAGCGGGAACTCCTACAATGAGCAGTTCTTC. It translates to CASSQSWSGNSYNEQFF.

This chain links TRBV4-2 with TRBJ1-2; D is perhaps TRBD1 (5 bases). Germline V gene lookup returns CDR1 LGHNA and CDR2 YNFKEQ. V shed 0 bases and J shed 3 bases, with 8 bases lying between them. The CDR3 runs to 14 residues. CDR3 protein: CASSQDGADYGYTF. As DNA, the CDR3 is TGTGCCAGCAGCCAAGATGGGGCAGACTATGGCTACACCTTC.

The CDR3 DNA reads TGTGCCAGCAGTTTGGTGGCTTATGGCTACACCTTC. Translation gives CASSLVAYGYTF. The chain couples TRBV28 to TRBJ1-2; D uncertain. The length of the CDR3 is 12 residues. Germline CDR1 is MDHEN and CDR2 is SYDVKM. With 3 bases removed from V and 5 bases from J, the gap between germline ends came to 7 bases.

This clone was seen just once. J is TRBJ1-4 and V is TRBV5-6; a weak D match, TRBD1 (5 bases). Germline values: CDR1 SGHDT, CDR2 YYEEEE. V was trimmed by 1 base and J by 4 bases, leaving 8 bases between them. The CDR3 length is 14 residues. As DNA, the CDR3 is TGTGCCAGCAGCTTGCAGGGTGTTAATGAAAAACTGTTTTTT. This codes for CASSLQGVNEKLFF.

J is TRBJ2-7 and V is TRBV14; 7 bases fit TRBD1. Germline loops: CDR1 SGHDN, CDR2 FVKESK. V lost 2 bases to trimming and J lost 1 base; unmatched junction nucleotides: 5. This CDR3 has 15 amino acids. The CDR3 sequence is CASSQWGTVSYEQYF. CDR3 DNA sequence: TGTGCCAGCAGCCAATGGGGGACAGTGTCCTACGAGCAGTACTTC.